This TCR beta chain was sequenced in a study of CD8 T cells in ankylosing spondylitis. Regarding the study as a whole: Some motif variants had been reported before (in reactive arthritis synovial fluid and blood). Disease-linked clones bore a CD8+ phenotype and were relatively rare in peripheral blood. A TCR beta motif made of 7 to 9 highly homologous variants seemed typical of ankylosing spondylitis blood.

The CDR3 covers 15 residues. V gave up 3 bases and J gave up 0 bases, with 9 bases separating them. Per the germline V gene, CDR1 is MDHEN and CDR2 is SYDVKM. A note on this clonotype: The antigen is unknown.

Each TCR beta library was made by quantitative 5'-RACE that incorporated molecular barcodes. MiXCR, applied by TCRdb to the 5' RACE reads, yields one record per CDR3 protein. The table records about 150,000 distinct CDR3 sequences, 40% to 50% of them present only once. Sequencing was performed on synovial fluid, either unsorted or a sorted T cell fraction (not recorded which). The J gene is TRBJ1-3, the V gene TRBV28; no firm D call. The clonotype comes from a male donor with ankylosing spondylitis. CDR3 loop: CASSFWRYSGNTIYF. CDR3 nucleotide sequence: TGTGCCAGCAGTTTCTGGCGTTACTCTGGAAACACCATATATTTT.